Below are 25 T cell receptor beta chains sequenced from a single sample in a study of Ad26.COV2.S vaccination and SARS-CoV-2 variants. Treatment: around 19 received Ad26.COV2.S at low or high dose, single or two shots; roughly 5 received placebo; per-sample allocation not given. Day 63 after the first vaccine or placebo injection was the time point for sampling. Profiling relied on immunoSEQ multiplex PCR, and the TCRdb table lists in-frame clones only, not all of them. The table lists around 300,000 clones, around 90% of them singletons. Specimen: peripheral blood, collected in a trial of Ad26.COV2.S vaccine versus placebo. The receptors come from a person between 18 and 59 years old who received the Ad26.COV2.S COVID-19 vaccine or a placebo.

J is TRBJ2-2 and V is TRBV2; the D gene is possibly TRBD2 (6 bases). Germline V gene sequence: CDR1 SNHLY, CDR2 FYNNEI. The CDR3 is 14 residues long. The V gene lost 8 bases and the J gene lost 1 base, with 11 bases spanning the gap. The DNA of the CDR3 is TGTGCCAGCCGCGGGGTCGTGAACACCGGGGAGCTGTTTTTT. It codes for CASRGVVNTGELFF.

The chain links TRBV6-5 to TRBJ2-2; D possibly corresponds to TRBD1 (6 bases). This CDR3 region has 12 residues. Germline V gene data show CDR1 as MNHEY and CDR2 as SVGAGI. Trimming pared 10 bases from V and 5 bases from J, leaving 11 bases between. The CDR3 here is CAIRGYTGELFF. The CDR3 DNA follows: TGTGCCATAAGGGGGTATACCGGGGAGCTGTTTTTT.

The genes are TRBV18 and TRBJ2-3; perhaps TRBD2 as D (5 bases). Germline CDR1 and CDR2: KGHSH and LQKENI. V shed 3 bases and J shed 0 bases, with 10 bases lying between them. CDR3 length equals 15 residues. CDR3 protein: CASSPLGGSTDTQYF. The CDR3 region has the DNA TGTGCCAGCTCACCTTTGGGCGGGAGCACAGATACGCAGTATTTT. Variable domain in full (rest from reference TRBV18 and TRBJ2-3): NAGVMQNPRHLVRRRGQEARLRCSPMKGHSHVYWYRQLPEEGLKFMVYLQKENIIDESGMPKERFSAEFPKEGPSILRIQQVVRGDSAAYFCASSPLGGSTDTQYFGPGTRLTVL.

The J gene is TRBJ1-1, the V gene TRBV11-2, with D perhaps matching TRBD1 (5 bases). Trimming cost V 5 bases and J 2 bases, with 12 bases left between them. This CDR3 comprises 14 residues. Germline V lookup: CDR1 SGHAT, CDR2 FQNNGV. The DNA for the CDR3 is TGTGCCAGCAGCCCTGACGACAGTAACACTGAAGCTTTCTTT. Protein sequence: CASSPDDSNTEAFF.

V gene TRBV19 combines with J gene TRBJ1-2; unclear D gene. V was pared by 4 bases and J by 3 bases, with 9 bases between. The V gene's germline CDR1 is LNHDA and CDR2 SQIVND (reference sequence). The CDR3 extends over 13 amino acids. Here the CDR3 DNA reads TGTGCCAGTAGTAGAACCCGCTACTATGGCTACACCTTC. It is translated as CASSRTRYYGYTF.

CDR3 sequence (DNA): TGCGCCAGCAGCGAAGGGACTAGCGGGATGATCGATGAGCAGTTCTTC. Protein sequence: CASSEGTSGMIDEQFF. The chain carries TRBV5-1 and TRBJ2-1; TRBD2 aligns across 13 bases. Germline loops: CDR1 SGHRS, CDR2 YFSETQ. This CDR3 is 16 amino acids long. With 4 bases clipped from V and 8 bases from J, the junction kept 9 bases outside the gene matches. Variable domain in full (rest from reference TRBV5-1 and TRBJ2-1): KAGVTQTPRYLIKTRGQQVTLSCSPISGHRSVSWYQQTPGQGLQFLFEYFSETQRNKGNFPGRFSGRQFSNSRSEMNVSTLELGDSALYLCASSEGTSGMIDEQFFGPGTRLTVL.

The rearrangement joins TRBV7-3 to TRBJ1-2; D is undetermined. V was pared by 0 bases and J by 4 bases, with 12 bases between. The CDR3 sequence is 15 residues long. The germline gives CDR1 SGHTA, CDR2 FQGTGA. CDR3 amino acids: CASSLTRDSGYGYTF. CDR3 DNA: TGTGCCAGCAGCTTAACGAGGGATTCCGGCTATGGCTACACCTTC.

The rearrangement links TRBV28 to TRBJ1-1; D not certain. Trimming shortened V by 5 bases and J by 2 bases, and 12 bases separated the two germline ends. This CDR3 comprises 14 residues. CDR1 is MDHEN and CDR2 is SYDVKM in the germline V gene. Written as DNA, the CDR3 is TGTGCCAGCAGTGTAAATTACGGAAACACTGAAGCTTTCTTT. Encoded protein: CASSVNYGNTEAFF.

This clone was seen just once. The chain uses TRBV5-6 and TRBJ1-1; 8 bases align to TRBD1. Germline assignment: CDR1 SGHDT and CDR2 YYEEEE. This CDR3 spans 15 amino acids. V lost 2 bases to trimming and J lost 0 bases; unmatched junction nucleotides: 3. The CDR3 DNA reads as TGTGCCAGCAGCTTTTACAGGGGGTTGAACACTGAAGCTTTCTTT. It translates to CASSFYRGLNTEAFF. The full variable domain, completed using reference TRBV5-6 and TRBJ1-1, is DAGVTQSPTHLIKTRGQQVTLRCSPKSGHDTVSWYQQALGQGPQFIFQYYEEEERQRGNFPDRFSGHQFPNYSSELNVNALLLGDSALYLCASSFYRGLNTEAFFGQGTRLTVV.

The chain combines TRBV4-3 with TRBJ2-1; 11 nucleotides agree with TRBD2. The V and J ends lost 1 base and 5 bases, in that order; junction bases with no gene match: 7. The CDR3 totals 17 residues. Germline CDR1 is LGHNA and CDR2 is YSLEER. The DNA for the CDR3 is TGCGCCAGCAGCCAAGGTTTAGCGGGAGGGCCCAACAATGAGCAGTTCTTC. Residues: CASSQGLAGGPNNEQFF.

V gene TRBV19 combines with J gene TRBJ2-5, with TRBD1 identical over 9 bases. The germline gives CDR1 LNHDA, CDR2 SQIVND (reference sequence). The CDR3 contains 13 residues. J lost 6 bases, V lost 10 bases, and 9 bases had no gene match. In nucleotides, the CDR3 is TGTGCCACCCTGGAACAGGGGGCGAAGACCCAGTACTTC. This codes for CATLEQGAKTQYF.

The V call is TRBV27, the J call TRBJ2-3; D is undetermined. This CDR3 is 16 amino acids long. The V end lost 4 bases, the J end lost 1 base, and 15 bases lay between the germline ends. Germline V gene sequence: CDR1 MNHEY, CDR2 SMNVEV (reference sequence). CDR3 in amino acids: CASSSSLGIGTDTQYF. The CDR3 coding sequence is TGTGCCAGCAGTTCGTCCCTAGGGATAGGCACAGATACGCAGTATTTT.

This chain connects TRBV14 to TRBJ2-7; D unclear. Germline CDR1 SGHDN, CDR2 FVKESK. The CDR3 spans 14 residues. Trimming left V 4 bases short and J 2 bases short, with 12 bases between. The DNA for the CDR3 is TGTGCCAGCAGCCCATTAGACATTACCTACGAGCAGTACTTC. This codes for CASSPLDITYEQYF.

This clone was picked up one time. The rearrangement links TRBV7-6 to TRBJ2-3, with 12 bases aligning to TRBD1. Germline lookup yields CDR1 SGHVS and CDR2 FNYEAQ. J was trimmed by 7 bases and V by 3 bases; bases with no gene match: 14. The CDR3 extends over 18 amino acids. DNA for the CDR3: TGTGCCAGCAGCTTTCAGGAGGGCGGGACAGGGGGCCAAAATACGCAGTATTTT. Translation: CASSFQEGGTGGQNTQYF.

The V call is TRBV9, the J call TRBJ2-1; 10 nucleotides match TRBD2. Per the germline V gene, CDR1 is SGDLS and CDR2 is YYNGEE. The CDR3 has 15 amino acids. Losses at the gene ends were 3 bases for V and 5 bases for J; bases not matched to a gene: 5. The CDR3 loop is CASSGGLALDNEQFF. In DNA, the CDR3 is TGTGCCAGCAGCGGGGGACTAGCGCTCGACAATGAGCAGTTCTTC.

V is TRBV4-3 and J is TRBJ2-1; TRBD2 is a possible D gene (6 bases). Germline assignment: CDR1 LGHNA and CDR2 YSLEER. V gave up 0 bases and J gave up 9 bases, with 21 bases separating them. The CDR3 has 17 residues. The CDR3 reads CASSQDTDYRLMSEQFF. CDR3 bases: TGCGCCAGCAGCCAAGATACGGACTACCGCTTGATGTCTGAGCAGTTCTTC.

This clone was seen only once. The chain employs TRBV7-8 and TRBJ1-1, with a weak D call TRBD1 (5 bases). Germline CDR1 and CDR2: SGHVS and FQNEAQ. Trimming took 1 base from V and 1 from J, leaving 10 bases between them. This CDR3 has 15 residues. The CDR3 protein is CASSLEDQGNTEAFF. CDR3 DNA: TGTGCCAGCAGCTTAGAGGACCAGGGGAACACTGAAGCTTTCTTT.

The chain is built from TRBV7-9 and TRBJ2-1; D is uncertain. The germline V and J ends were trimmed by 10 bases and 7 bases, with 20 bases remaining between them. The CDR3 totals 14 residues. Germline CDR1 is SEHNR and CDR2 is FQNEAQ (reference sequence). CDR3 bases: TGTGCCATACCCCAGAGGATGGTCGTAAATGAGCAGTTCTTC. It translates to CAIPQRMVVNEQFF.

The chain links TRBV19 to TRBJ1-1, with D possibly matching TRBD1 (6 bases). Trimming cost V 5 bases and J 11 bases, with 18 bases left between them. The CDR3 spans 13 residues. The germline V gene has CDR1 LNHDA and CDR2 SQIVND (reference sequence). The CDR3 bases are TGTGCCAGTAGTCCACCCCCGGGGGCTTCGGCTTTCTTT. It codes for CASSPPPGASAFF.

The chain carries TRBV28 and TRBJ2-5; no reliable D call. The CDR3 has 17 residues. V was trimmed by 3 bases and J by 4 bases, leaving 21 bases between them. CDR1 and CDR2 (germline): MDHEN, SYDVKM. The DNA of the CDR3 is TGTGCCAGCAGTTTGGCCTTTTCCCGCTTTACAGCAGAGACCCAGTACTTC. Translation gives CASSLAFSRFTAETQYF.

The gene calls are TRBV28 and TRBJ1-5, with unresolved D. Germline CDR1 reads MDHEN; CDR2 reads SYDVKM. The CDR3 loop spans 12 amino acids. The V gene lost 5 bases and the J gene lost 8 bases, with 10 bases spanning the gap. The CDR3 here is CASSAQTKPQHF. The CDR3 bases are TGTGCCAGCAGTGCTCAGACAAAGCCCCAGCATTTT.

CDR3 DNA sequence: TGTGCCAGCAGCCTATACGGACAGGTTAATGAAAAACTGTTTTTT. It is translated as CASSLYGQVNEKLFF. The rearrangement links TRBV7-9 to TRBJ1-4, with 7 nucleotides matching TRBD1. Losses at the gene ends were 5 bases for V and 4 bases for J; bases not matched to a gene: 7. The CDR3 sequence is 15 residues long. Germline CDR1 and CDR2: SEHNR and FQNEAQ (reference sequence).

The V call is TRBV2, the J call TRBJ1-2; D call uncertain. Trimming left V 1 base short and J 5 bases short, with 8 bases between. Germline V gives CDR1 SNHLY, CDR2 FYNNEI. The CDR3 consists of 13 residues. This chain's CDR3 is CASSEGLPYGYTF. CDR3 DNA sequence: TGTGCCAGCAGTGAAGGGCTACCATATGGCTACACCTTC. The variable domain in full, completed from reference TRBV2 and TRBJ1-2, reads EPEVTQTPSHQVTQMGQEVILRCVPISNHLYFYWYRQILGQKVEFLVSFYNNEISEKSEIFDDQFSVERPDGSNFTLKIRSTKLEDSAMYFCASSEGLPYGYTFGSGTRLTVV.

V is TRBV5-1 and J is TRBJ2-7, with D possibly TRBD1 on 6 matching bases. This CDR3 spans 14 amino acids. V was pared by 1 base and J by 5 bases, with 13 bases between. Germline CDR1 is SGHRS and CDR2 is YFSETQ. CDR3 in amino acids: CASSLRGGSDEQYV. CDR3 coding DNA: TGCGCCAGCAGCTTGAGAGGGGGATCTGACGAGCAGTACGTC.

The genes are TRBV5-6 and TRBJ2-1; D not certain. Trimming took 4 bases from V and 0 from J, leaving 20 bases between them. The CDR3 has 18 amino acids. The germline V gene encodes CDR1 SGHDT and CDR2 YYEEEE. This chain's CDR3 is CASSKYGSKSSSYNEQFF. The CDR3 bases are TGTGCCAGCAGCAAATACGGTTCTAAGTCTAGCTCCTACAATGAGCAGTTCTTC.